Shown below are 19 T cell receptor beta chains from a single sample sequenced in a study of T cell responses to AZD1222 COVID-19 vaccine. Clones were sequenced by immunoSEQ multiplex PCR, and TCRdb holds only the in-frame ones, with some missing. The sample records 100,000 to 150,000 clones, 90% being singletons. This sample comprised peripheral blood, obtained on day 0 of AZD1222 vaccination. Every receptor here comes from an adult in good health.

The V and J genes are TRBV27 and TRBJ2-7, with TRBD1 as a possible D gene (5 bases). This CDR3 is 15 amino acids long. The ends were cut back, 0 bases at V and 5 bases at J, with 14 bases in the middle. Germline CDR1 MNHEY, CDR2 SMNVEV (reference sequence). The CDR3 region has the DNA TGTGCCAGCAGTTTATCTATAGGGGATCGGGACGAGCAGTACTTC. It is translated as CASSLSIGDRDEQYF.

V usage is TRBV5-1 and J usage is TRBJ1-1, with D unclear. The germline V and J ends were trimmed by 0 bases and 6 bases, with 12 bases remaining between them. CDR1 SGHRS and CDR2 YFSETQ come from the germline V gene. The CDR3 extends over 14 amino acids. Here the CDR3 reads CASSLAGGFAEAFF. CDR3 nucleotide sequence: TGCGCCAGCAGCTTGGCCGGAGGGTTCGCTGAAGCTTTCTTT.

The gene calls are TRBV7-2 and TRBJ1-3; D gene unclear. Trimming shortened V by 2 bases and J by 1 base, and 6 bases separated the two germline ends. The CDR3 sequence is 14 residues long. CDR1 is SGHTA, CDR2 FQGNSA, per germline. This CDR3 is CASSLLRSGNTIYF. The CDR3 region has the DNA TGTGCCAGCAGCTTATTGCGTTCTGGAAACACCATATATTTT.

This clone has just a few counts. The rearrangement uses TRBV28 and TRBJ1-5; D ambiguous. In germline, CDR1 is MDHEN, CDR2 SYDVKM. This CDR3 has 14 amino acids. Trimming shortened V by 1 base and J by 7 bases, and 11 bases separated the two germline ends. CDR3 DNA: TGTGCCAGCAGTTTATTGGGGTCTTACCAGCCCCAGCATTTT. Translated, it gives CASSLLGSYQPQHF.

J is TRBJ2-2 and V is TRBV9; D perhaps matches TRBD2 (5 bases). This CDR3 has 13 residues. V lost 4 bases and J lost 4, with 8 bases in between. The germline V gene has CDR1 SGDLS and CDR2 YYNGEE. Here the CDR3 reads CASSLRGTGELFF. The CDR3 nucleotides are TGTGCCAGCAGCCTCCGGGGCACCGGGGAGCTGTTTTTT.

The chain employs TRBV6-5 and TRBJ2-5; TRBD2 agrees at 11 bases. Germline V gene data show CDR1 as MNHEY and CDR2 as SVGAGI. CDR3 size: 14 residues. V gave up 2 bases and J gave up 5 bases; unmatched junction bases: 1. CDR3 protein: CASSYIAGGETQYF. For the CDR3, the DNA is TGTGCCAGCAGTTACATAGCGGGAGGGGAGACCCAGTACTTC.

The V and J genes are TRBV29-1 and TRBJ2-7, with 7 nucleotides matching TRBD1. This CDR3 region has 14 residues. Per the germline V gene, CDR1 is SQVTM and CDR2 is ANQGSEA. Germline trimming cut 7 bases from V and 0 bases from J; bases unmatched to any gene: 9. CDR3 nucleotide sequence: TGCAGCGAAACCGCAGGGGACAGCTCCTACGAGCAGTACTTC. Its protein is CSETAGDSSYEQYF.

Only one count was recorded for this clone. V is TRBV18 and J is TRBJ2-7; D perhaps matches TRBD2 (5 bases). The CDR3 is made up of 14 amino acids. With 4 bases removed from V and 3 bases from J, the gap between germline ends came to 13 bases. CDR1 is KGHSH and CDR2 is LQKENI in the germline V gene. Written as DNA, the CDR3 is TGTGCCAGCTCACTCGCGGGCCTCGTCTACGAGCAGTACTTC. It codes for CASSLAGLVYEQYF.

This clone was observed a handful of times. The chain couples TRBV20-1 to TRBJ2-1, with 9 bases matching TRBD1. The V and J ends lost 3 bases and 3 bases, in that order; junction bases with no gene match: 9. The length of the CDR3 is 16 residues. Germline CDR1 DFQATT, CDR2 SNEGSKA (reference sequence). CDR3 loop: CSASATGTGFYNEQFF. The CDR3 DNA is TGCAGTGCTAGTGCAACCGGGACAGGGTTCTACAATGAGCAGTTCTTC.

The CDR3 nucleotides are TGTGCCAGCAGTTTAAGGCAGGGGGAGCAGTACTTC. Amino acids: CASSLRQGEQYF. V usage is TRBV28 and J usage is TRBJ2-7, with a weak D call TRBD1 (6 bases). The V end was cut by 2 bases, the J end by 7 bases, with 9 bases between. The CDR3 spans 12 residues. Germline CDR1 MDHEN, CDR2 SYDVKM.

The chain joins TRBV10-1 to TRBJ1-3, with a weak D call TRBD1 (5 bases). This CDR3 has 14 residues. Trimming pared 3 bases from V and 2 bases from J, leaving 8 bases between. Germline CDR1 WNHNN, CDR2 SYGVQD (reference sequence). The CDR3 loop reads CASSEGTAGNTIYF. As DNA, the CDR3 is TGCGCCAGCAGTGAAGGGACGGCTGGAAACACCATATATTTT.

The rearrangement uses TRBV15 and TRBJ2-7, with D possibly being TRBD1 (5 bases). This CDR3 region has 17 residues. Trimming cost V 5 bases and J 1 base, with 21 bases left between them. Germline CDR1 LNHNV, CDR2 YYDKDF (reference sequence). The DNA of the CDR3 is TGTGCCACCAGCGACAGTAGTAATCCCGTCCCGTCCTACGAGCAGTACTTC. Protein sequence: CATSDSSNPVPSYEQYF.

V is TRBV7-2 and J is TRBJ2-5; 14 bases agree with TRBD2. V gave up 3 bases and J gave up 5 bases; unmatched junction bases: 2. Germline V gene lookup returns CDR1 SGHTA and CDR2 FQGNSA. The CDR3 extends over 15 amino acids. As DNA, the CDR3 is TGTGCCAGCAGCTTGACTAGCGGGAGGGCCGAGACCCAGTACTTC. Residues: CASSLTSGRAETQYF.

This chain uses TRBV5-4 with TRBJ2-4, with D tentatively TRBD1 (6 bases). The CDR3 sequence is 15 residues long. The germline CDR1 and CDR2 sequences are SGHNT and YYREEE (reference sequence). Deletions cut 5 bases from V and 7 bases from J, with 19 bases between. The CDR3 sequence is CASRPAGTGKNIQYF. CDR3 coding DNA: TGTGCCAGCAGACCAGCCGGCACAGGGAAGAACATTCAGTACTTC.

The chain carries TRBV10-3 and TRBJ2-7; tentatively, D is TRBD1 or TRBD2 (5 bases each). The V gene's germline CDR1 is ENHRY and CDR2 SYGVKD. The CDR3 extends over 14 amino acids. V lost 3 bases, J lost 3 bases, and 12 bases lay in between. The DNA for the CDR3 is TGTGCCATCAGTGAAGTTATTGGGGGCTACGAGCAGTACTTC. This encodes CAISEVIGGYEQYF.

This chain connects TRBV19 to TRBJ2-1; TRBD2 agrees at 9 bases. Germline CDR1 and CDR2: LNHDA and SQIVND (reference sequence). The CDR3 is 14 amino acids. After removal of 7 bases from V and 8 bases from J, the junction contained 9 bases not matched to a gene. CDR3: CASNGLAGLDEQFF. The CDR3, as DNA: TGTGCCAGTAACGGGCTAGCGGGATTGGATGAGCAGTTCTTC.

J is TRBJ2-1 and V is TRBV6-1; no firm D call. V lost 3 bases and J lost 8, with 17 bases in between. CDR3 length: 15 residues. The germline V gene encodes CDR1 MNHNS and CDR2 SASEGT. CDR3 coding DNA: TGTGCCAGCAGTGATTACGGCGGCCCGGGCGATGAGCAGTTCTTC. Translated: CASSDYGGPGDEQFF.

The chain combines TRBV7-6 with TRBJ2-5; a weak D match, TRBD1 (6 bases). The CDR3 is made up of 15 amino acids. The germline V gene encodes CDR1 SGHVS and CDR2 FNYEAQ. Trimming left V 3 bases short and J 2 bases short, with 13 bases between. Written as DNA, the CDR3 is TGTGCCAGCAGCTTTCAGGGGCCTCCGCAAGAGACCCAGTACTTC. As protein: CASSFQGPPQETQYF.

The chain recombines TRBV28 with TRBJ1-5; unclear D gene. From germline, CDR1 is MDHEN and CDR2 SYDVKM. V shed 6 bases and J shed 5 bases, with 5 bases lying between them. The CDR3 has 11 amino acids. The DNA for the CDR3 is TGTGCCAGCAGCCTCGATCAGCCCCAGCATTTT. Amino acid sequence: CASSLDQPQHF.